What follows are 17 T cell receptor beta chains derived from one specimen sequenced in a study of blood T cell repertoires in COVID-19. Profiling relied on immunoSEQ multiplex PCR, and the TCRdb table lists in-frame clones only, not all of them. The sample lists a few hundred thousand clones; roughly 86% were seen once. The sequencing input was PBMCs or T cells enriched from blood (not recorded which). Source of these receptors: a man in his forties in a cohort exposed to, infected with or recovered from COVID-19 (not recorded which).

The chain carries TRBV25-1 and TRBJ2-3, with a tentative D call TRBD2 (6 bases). Between the trimmed V and J ends, which lost 5 bases and 2 bases, there was a span of 14 bases. The CDR3 runs 15 residues. Germline V gene sequence: CDR1 MGHDK, CDR2 SYGVNS. In DNA, the CDR3 is TGTGCCAGCAGTTTGCCAGCGGGTGCCACAGATACGCAGTATTTT. Its protein is CASSLPAGATDTQYF.

The CDR3 is CASSIGSGRVANEQFF. DNA for the CDR3: TGTGCCAGTAGTATAGGTAGCGGGAGGGTGGCGAATGAGCAGTTCTTC. The J gene is TRBJ2-1, the V gene TRBV19, with TRBD2 matching 11 bases. Trimming at V came to 1 base and at J to 7 bases, leaving 6 bases not matched to a gene. The CDR3 totals 16 residues. Germline CDR1 LNHDA, CDR2 SQIVND (reference sequence).

The chain joins TRBV3-1 (or the pseudogene TRBV3-2) to TRBJ1-2; D is perhaps TRBD1 (6 bases). Germline V gene sequence: CDR1 LGHDT, CDR2 YNNKEL (reference sequence). CDR3 length: 15 residues. Trimming removed 1 base at V and 5 bases at J, with 14 bases between. Written as DNA, the CDR3 is TGTGCCAGCAGCCAAGTCGAGCAGGGGATGTATGGCTACACCTTC. This gives the protein CASSQVEQGMYGYTF.

This clone was detected once. V and J are TRBV6-5 and TRBJ2-3; TRBD2 matches at 10 bases. After removal of 2 bases from V and 5 bases from J, the junction contained 4 bases not matched to a gene. This CDR3 is built from 15 residues. Germline CDR1 and CDR2: MNHEY and SVGAGI. DNA of the CDR3: TGTGCCAGCAGTTACGCGAGCGGGAGGGTAGATACGCAGTATTTT. Protein sequence: CASSYASGRVDTQYF.

J is TRBJ1-4 and V is TRBV6-5; 10 positions match TRBD1. From germline, CDR1 is MNHEY and CDR2 SVGAGI. V was clipped by 7 bases and J by 7 bases; unmatched bases: 6. The CDR3 length is 14 residues. In nucleotides, the CDR3 is TGTGCCAGCAAGCGGACAGGGGGGTTTGAAAAACTGTTTTTT. Its protein is CASKRTGGFEKLFF.

This rearrangement joins TRBV2 to TRBJ1-5; D possibly corresponds to TRBD1 (5 bases). Germline CDR1 and CDR2: SNHLY and FYNNEI. The germline V and J ends were trimmed by 4 bases and 2 bases, with 12 bases remaining between them. This CDR3 has 15 residues. The CDR3 nucleotides are TGTGCCAGCAGTGGGGGCGCCCCCGGCAATCAGCCCCAGCATTTT. Residues: CASSGGAPGNQPQHF.

V gene TRBV29-1 combines with J gene TRBJ2-7, with 8 bases fitting TRBD2. CDR3 size: 12 residues. Germline V gives CDR1 SQVTM, CDR2 ANQGSEA. Trimming at V came to 7 bases and at J to 5 bases, leaving 7 bases not matched to a gene. DNA of the CDR3: TGCAGCGGTGGCGGGGGGCACGACGAGCAGTACTTC. Translated, it gives CSGGGGHDEQYF.

V is TRBV2 and J is TRBJ2-1; D unclear. The germline gives CDR1 SNHLY, CDR2 FYNNEI. The CDR3 contains 12 residues. Trimming cost V 3 bases and J 8 bases, with 8 bases left between them. The CDR3 protein is CASSDYPHEQFF. CDR3 bases: TGTGCCAGCAGTGACTATCCCCATGAGCAGTTCTTC. Combining the CDR3 with reference TRBV2 and TRBJ2-1 gives the whole variable domain EPEVTQTPSHQVTQMGQEVILRCVPISNHLYFYWYRQILGQKVEFLVSFYNNEISEKSEIFDDQFSVERPDGSNFTLKIRSTKLEDSAMYFCASSDYPHEQFFGPGTRLTVL.

This sequence joins TRBV6-4 and TRBJ2-1; weak D call: TRBD2 (5 bases). This CDR3 has 14 amino acids. The germline V and J ends were trimmed by 0 bases and 6 bases, with 9 bases remaining between them. Germline CDR1 MRHNA, CDR2 SNTAGT. CDR3 residues: CASSDSASTNEQFF. For the CDR3, the DNA is TGTGCCAGCAGTGACTCGGCTAGCACCAATGAGCAGTTCTTC.

The chain recombines TRBV5-1 with TRBJ1-2; no clear D gene. From germline, CDR1 is SGHRS and CDR2 YFSETQ. Trimming took off 4 bases at V and 4 bases at J, with 11 bases between the two ends. The CDR3 extends over 13 amino acids. The CDR3 nucleotides read TGCGCCAGCAGCCCATATCTGAGCTATGGCTACACCTTC. This gives the protein CASSPYLSYGYTF. The whole variable domain, filled in from reference TRBV5-1 and TRBJ1-2, reads KAGVTQTPRYLIKTRGQQVTLSCSPISGHRSVSWYQQTPGQGLQFLFEYFSETQRNKGNFPGRFSGRQFSNSRSEMNVSTLELGDSALYLCASSPYLSYGYTFGSGTRLTVV.

The chain recombines TRBV27 with TRBJ1-2; tentatively, D is TRBD1 (5 bases). In germline, CDR1 is MNHEY, CDR2 SMNVEV (reference sequence). The CDR3 runs to 13 residues. The V end was cut by 2 bases, the J end by 4 bases, with 8 bases between. CDR3 in DNA: TGTGCCAGCAGTTTAGACAGACGCTATGGCTACACCTTC. Protein product: CASSLDRRYGYTF.

This rearrangement joins TRBV9 to TRBJ2-2; the D gene is possibly TRBD2 (6 bases). V lost 2 bases and J 3 bases, leaving 17 bases between the germline ends. This CDR3 has 17 residues. CDR1 SGDLS and CDR2 YYNGEE come from the germline V gene. The CDR3 sequence: CASSVLSGDTHTGELFF. The CDR3 DNA sequence: TGTGCCAGCAGCGTGTTATCGGGAGACACCCACACCGGGGAGCTGTTTTTT.

Here the CDR3 reads CASRQGFQETQYF. The CDR3 DNA is TGTGCCAGCAGACAGGGGTTCCAAGAGACCCAGTACTTC. J is TRBJ2-5 and V is TRBV28, with TRBD1 matching over 7 bases. The V segment lost 6 bases and the J segment 1 base; nucleotides outside the gene matches: 2. Germline V gene sequence: CDR1 MDHEN, CDR2 SYDVKM. CDR3 size: 13 residues.

The genes are TRBV14 and TRBJ1-1, with D possibly TRBD1 on 6 matching bases. Germline CDR1 SGHDN, CDR2 FVKESK. The germline V and J ends were trimmed by 4 bases and 1 base, with 10 bases remaining between them. The CDR3 totals 14 residues. The CDR3 DNA follows: TGTGCCAGCAGCCTCCTACAGGGGAACACTGAAGCTTTCTTT. Its translation: CASSLLQGNTEAFF.

The CDR3 DNA sequence: TGCGCCAGCAGCGGTTGGAATCAGCCCCAGCATTTT. Translated, it gives CASSGWNQPQHF. This chain connects TRBV10-2 to TRBJ1-5; no definite D call. V was pared by 6 bases and J by 4 bases, with 7 bases between. Germline V lookup: CDR1 WSHSY, CDR2 SAAADI. The CDR3 length is 12 residues.

The CDR3 nucleotides are TGTGCCAGCAGAACTACAGGGGGCTATCAGCCCCAGCATTTT. Translating it yields CASRTTGGYQPQHF. The J gene is TRBJ1-5, the V gene TRBV2; TRBD1 aligns across 9 bases. V was clipped by 6 bases and J by 5 bases; unmatched bases: 5. The length of the CDR3 is 14 residues. Germline CDR1 and CDR2: SNHLY and FYNNEI.

The rearrangement uses TRBV25-1 and TRBJ2-3; D might be TRBD2 (6 bases). CDR1 is MGHDK, CDR2 SYGVNS, per germline. Trimming stripped 4 bases from V and 0 bases from J, with 8 bases between. The CDR3 runs to 14 residues. The CDR3 DNA reads TGTGCCAGCAGTGCGAGCGGGAGCACAGATACGCAGTATTTT. This codes for CASSASGSTDTQYF.